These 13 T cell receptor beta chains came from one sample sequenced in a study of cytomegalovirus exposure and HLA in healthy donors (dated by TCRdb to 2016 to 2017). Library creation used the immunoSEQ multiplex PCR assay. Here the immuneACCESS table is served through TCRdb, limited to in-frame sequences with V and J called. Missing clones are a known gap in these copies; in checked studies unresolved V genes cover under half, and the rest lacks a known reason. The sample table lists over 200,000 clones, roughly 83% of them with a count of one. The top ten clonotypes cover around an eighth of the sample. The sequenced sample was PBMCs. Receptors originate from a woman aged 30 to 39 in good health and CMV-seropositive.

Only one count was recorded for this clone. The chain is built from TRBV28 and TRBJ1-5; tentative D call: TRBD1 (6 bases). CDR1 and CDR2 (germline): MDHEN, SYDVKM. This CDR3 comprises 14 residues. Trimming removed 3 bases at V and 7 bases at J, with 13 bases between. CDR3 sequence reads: CASSFPGARQPQHF. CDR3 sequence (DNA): TGTGCCAGCAGTTTTCCAGGGGCCCGACAGCCCCAGCATTTT.

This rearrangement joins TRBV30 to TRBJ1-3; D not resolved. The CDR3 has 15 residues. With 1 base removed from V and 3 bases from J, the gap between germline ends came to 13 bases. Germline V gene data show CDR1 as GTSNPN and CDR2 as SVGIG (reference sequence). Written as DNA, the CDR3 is TGTGCCTGGAGTGGGTCGGAGGTCGGTGGAAACACCATATATTTT. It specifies CAWSGSEVGGNTIYF. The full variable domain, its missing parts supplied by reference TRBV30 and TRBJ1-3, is SQTIHQWPATLVQPVGSPLSLECTVEGTSNPNLYWYRQAAGRGLQLLFYSVGIGQISSEVPQNLSASRPQDRQFILSSKKLLLSDSGFYLCAWSGSEVGGNTIYFGEGSWLTVV.

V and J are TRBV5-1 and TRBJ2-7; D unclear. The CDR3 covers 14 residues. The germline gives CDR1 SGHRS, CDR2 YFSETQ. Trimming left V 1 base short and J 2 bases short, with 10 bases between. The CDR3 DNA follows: TGCGCCAGCAGCTTGCAAGGAGCAGCCTACGAGCAGTACTTC. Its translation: CASSLQGAAYEQYF.

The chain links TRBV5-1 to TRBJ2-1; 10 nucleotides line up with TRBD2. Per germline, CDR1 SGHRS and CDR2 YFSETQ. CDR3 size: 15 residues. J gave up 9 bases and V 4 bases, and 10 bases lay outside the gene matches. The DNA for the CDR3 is TGCGCCAGCAGCCCCTCGACCGTAGCGGGGGGTGAGCAGTTCTTC. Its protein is CASSPSTVAGGEQFF.

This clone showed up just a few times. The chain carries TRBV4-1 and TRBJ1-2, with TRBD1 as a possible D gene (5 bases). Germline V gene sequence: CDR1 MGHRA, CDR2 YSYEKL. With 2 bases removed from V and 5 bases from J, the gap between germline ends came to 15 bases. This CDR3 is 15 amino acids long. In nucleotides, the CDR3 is TGCGCCAGCAGCCAAACATCTCTTTCAGGGTATGGCTACACCTTC. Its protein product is CASSQTSLSGYGYTF.

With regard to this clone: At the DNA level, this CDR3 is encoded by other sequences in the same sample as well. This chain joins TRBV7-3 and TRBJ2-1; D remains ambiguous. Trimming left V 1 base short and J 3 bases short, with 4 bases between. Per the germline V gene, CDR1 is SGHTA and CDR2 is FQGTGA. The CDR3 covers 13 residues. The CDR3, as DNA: TGTGCCAGCAGCTTAAACAGCTACAATGAGCAGTTCTTC. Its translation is CASSLNSYNEQFF.

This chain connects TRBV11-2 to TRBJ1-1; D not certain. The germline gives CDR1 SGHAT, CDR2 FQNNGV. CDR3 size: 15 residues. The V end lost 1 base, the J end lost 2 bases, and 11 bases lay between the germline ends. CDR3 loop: CASSLALGLNTEAFF. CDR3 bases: TGTGCCAGCAGCTTAGCCCTCGGACTTAACACTGAAGCTTTCTTT.

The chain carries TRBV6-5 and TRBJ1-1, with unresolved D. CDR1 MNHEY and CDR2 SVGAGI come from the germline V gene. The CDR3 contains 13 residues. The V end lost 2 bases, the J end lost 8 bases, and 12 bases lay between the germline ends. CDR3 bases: TGTGCCAGCAGTTACCAGGACTCGTCAGAAGCTTTCTTT. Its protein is CASSYQDSSEAFF.

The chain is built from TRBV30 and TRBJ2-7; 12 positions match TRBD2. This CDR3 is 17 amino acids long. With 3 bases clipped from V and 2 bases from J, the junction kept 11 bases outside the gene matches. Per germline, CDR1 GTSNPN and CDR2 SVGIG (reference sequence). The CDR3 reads CAWSRPNRLAGAYEQYF. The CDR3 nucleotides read TGTGCCTGGAGCCGCCCAAACCGACTAGCGGGAGCCTACGAGCAGTACTTC.

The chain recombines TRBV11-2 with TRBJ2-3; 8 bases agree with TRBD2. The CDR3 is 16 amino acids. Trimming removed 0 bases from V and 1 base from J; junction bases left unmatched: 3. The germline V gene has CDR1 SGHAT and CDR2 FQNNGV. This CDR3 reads CASSLDLREGTDTQYF. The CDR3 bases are TGTGCCAGCAGCTTAGATCTGCGGGAGGGCACAGATACGCAGTATTTT.

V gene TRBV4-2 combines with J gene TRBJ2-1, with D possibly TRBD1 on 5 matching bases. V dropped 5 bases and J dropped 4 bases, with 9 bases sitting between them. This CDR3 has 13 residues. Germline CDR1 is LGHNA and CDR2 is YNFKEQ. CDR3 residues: CASSGAVYNEQFF. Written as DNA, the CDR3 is TGTGCCAGCAGCGGGGCGGTGTACAATGAGCAGTTCTTC.

CDR3 region: CAWNGGSGDTQYF. Here the CDR3 DNA reads TGTGCCTGGAACGGCGGGAGCGGAGATACGCAGTATTTT. The gene calls are TRBV30 and TRBJ2-3, with TRBD2 identical over 7 bases. Trimming cost V 4 bases and J 5 bases; bases outside gene matches: 6. The CDR3 sequence is 13 residues long. Germline V CDR1 and CDR2: GTSNPN, SVGIG (reference sequence).

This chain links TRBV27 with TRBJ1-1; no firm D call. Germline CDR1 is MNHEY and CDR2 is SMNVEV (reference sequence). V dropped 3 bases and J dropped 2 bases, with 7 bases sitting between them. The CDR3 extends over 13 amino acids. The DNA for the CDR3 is TGTGCCAGCAGTTTCTTTGTAAACACTGAAGCTTTCTTT. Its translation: CASSFFVNTEAFF.